The rows below give T cell receptor beta chains drawn from one sample of a study of blood T cell repertoires in COVID-19. Only in-frame clones appear in the TCRdb table, and some are missing; sequencing was by immunoSEQ multiplex PCR. The repertoire consists of 220,000 or so clones, with roughly 80% occurring once and the leading ten covering about 2.1%. Input material: peripheral blood. These receptors originate from a woman aged 60-75 years with acute or convalescent COVID-19. The CDR3 runs from the conserved cysteine through the conserved F or W. The order of the fields is V gene, clone size, D gene, J gene, CDR3 DNA, CDR3 protein. D genes are given only for firm matches. The size entry is marked missing in some rows and otherwise reads once, few, many or a size class.

TRBV29-1	once	NA	TRBJ1-3	TGCAGCGCGAAACAGGGTTCATCTGGAAACACCATATATTTT	CSAKQGSSGNTIYF
TRBV6-6	few	NA	TRBJ1-2	TGTGCCAGCAGTTACTCTGATTCAGGGGGCTACACCTTC	CASSYSDSGGYTF
TRBV11-1	NA	NA	TRBJ2-1	TGTGCCAGCAGTAGGTCTGGAGGTGAGCAGTTCTTC	CASSRSGGEQFF
TRBV19	NA	TRBD1	TRBJ1-5	TGTGCCAGTAGTGCCCAGGGGGGCAATCAGCCCCAGCATTTT	CASSAQGGNQPQHF
TRBV18	NA	NA	TRBJ1-1	TGTGCCAGCTCTCCCCTCCCAGGGATTGTAGAAAGGGCTGAAGCTTTCTTT	CASSPLPGIVERAEAFF
TRBV7-8	NA	NA	TRBJ2-2	TGTGCCAGCAGCCCACTTATAATTCAGGGGAACACCGGGGAGCTGTTTTTT	CASSPLIIQGNTGELFF
TRBV21-1	once	NA	TRBJ1-2	TGTGCCAGCATCCAGGGGGCCCCGGGCTATGGCTACACCTTC	CASIQGAPGYGYTF
TRBV12-3/TRBV12-4	few	TRBD1	TRBJ1-2	TGTGCCAGCAGTTTGGGACAGACCTATGGCTACACCTTC	CASSLGQTYGYTF
TRBV19	NA	TRBD1	TRBJ1-2	TGTGCCAGTAACCTCCGGGACAGGGGTCTACCTAACTATGGCTACACCTTC	CASNLRDRGLPNYGYTF
TRBV5-6	NA	NA	TRBJ1-2	TGTGCCAGCAGCTTGCAGGGTATTGGCGATGGCTACACCTTC	CASSLQGIGDGYTF
TRBV9	NA	TRBD1	TRBJ1-2	TGTGCCAGCAGCGCCCTGACAGGGGCCTATGGCTACACCTTC	CASSALTGAYGYTF
TRBV5-4	NA	NA	TRBJ2-5	TGTGCCAGCAGTCTTAGGACAGGCGGGAAAGAGACCCAGTACTTC	CASSLRTGGKETQYF
TRBV11-2	NA	TRBD1	TRBJ2-5	TGTGCCAGCAGCTTAGGGGACAGAGGTATCCAGCAAGAGACCCAGTACTTC	CASSLGDRGIQQETQYF
TRBV4-1	NA	TRBD2	TRBJ2-2	TGCGCCAGCAGCCAGGCGACTAGCTTTGCCGGGGAGCTGTTTTTT	CASSQATSFAGELFF
TRBV19	NA	TRBD1	TRBJ1-6	TGTGCCAGTACATTGACCTTGGGCAGGGGGAGTTCACCCCTCCACTTT	CASTLTLGRGSSPLHF
TRBV19	few	NA	TRBJ1-1	TGTGCCAGTAGTGGAGGACAGTCTCGTATGAACACTGAAGCTTTCTTT	CASSGGQSRMNTEAFF
TRBV24-1	NA	TRBD2	TRBJ2-1	TGTGCCACCAGTGATACTAGCGGGGGGGCGGGTGAGCAGTTCTTC	CATSDTSGGAGEQFF
TRBV4-1	few	NA	TRBJ1-2	TGCGCCAGCAGCCCTCACCTCCAGTTTCCTTATGGCTACACCTTC	CASSPHLQFPYGYTF
TRBV12-3/TRBV12-4	NA	NA	TRBJ2-1	TGTGCCAGCAGTCCCCAGTCCTACAATGAGCAGTTCTTC	CASSPQSYNEQFF
TRBV9	few	NA	TRBJ1-1	TGTGCCAGCAGCGAGCAGGGGAACACTGAAGCTTTCTTT	CASSEQGNTEAFF
TRBV4-2	NA	NA	TRBJ1-1	TGTGCCAGCAGCCCAGGGTCAGGGGAAAAAGCTTTCTTT	CASSPGSGEKAFF
TRBV6-5	NA	NA	TRBJ2-6	TGTGCCAGCACGCGACAAACTGGGGCCAACGTCCTGACTTTC	CASTRQTGANVLTF
TRBV12-3/TRBV12-4	NA	NA	TRBJ1-1	TGTGCCAGCAGTCCCGACAGGAGGACTGAAGCTTTCTTT	CASSPDRRTEAFF
TRBV5-1	NA	NA	TRBJ1-1	TGCGCCAGCAGTCGACAGCCCGGCATCTCGAACACTGAAGCTTTCTTT	CASSRQPGISNTEAFF
TRBV28	NA	TRBD1	TRBJ1-2	TGTGCCAGCAGTGGCCGGGACAGGAGTCGGGGTAACTATGGCTACACCTTC	CASSGRDRSRGNYGYTF
TRBV4-2	NA	NA	TRBJ1-1	TGTGCCAGCAGCCAAGCCCCCGGCACTGAAGCTTTCTTT	CASSQAPGTEAFF
TRBV11-2	NA	NA	TRBJ1-1	TGTGCCAGCAGCTTAGTATTGTCGAACACTGAAGCTTTCTTT	CASSLVLSNTEAFF
TRBV5-1	NA	TRBD1	TRBJ1-2	TGCGCCAGCAGCTATAAGACAGGGAACTATGGCTACACCTTC	CASSYKTGNYGYTF
TRBV6-5	NA	NA	TRBJ1-1	TGTGCCAGCAGGGACAATACAGGGCTGAACACTGAAGCTTTCTTT	CASRDNTGLNTEAFF
TRBV5-1	NA	TRBD1	TRBJ2-2	TGCGCCAGCAGCTGGACAGGTGGGGACACCGGGGAGCTGTTTTTT	CASSWTGGDTGELFF
TRBV3-1/TRBV3-2	NA	TRBD1	TRBJ1-1	TGTGCCAGCAGCCAAGGACTGACAGGGAAGCCTGAAGCTTTCTTT	CASSQGLTGKPEAFF